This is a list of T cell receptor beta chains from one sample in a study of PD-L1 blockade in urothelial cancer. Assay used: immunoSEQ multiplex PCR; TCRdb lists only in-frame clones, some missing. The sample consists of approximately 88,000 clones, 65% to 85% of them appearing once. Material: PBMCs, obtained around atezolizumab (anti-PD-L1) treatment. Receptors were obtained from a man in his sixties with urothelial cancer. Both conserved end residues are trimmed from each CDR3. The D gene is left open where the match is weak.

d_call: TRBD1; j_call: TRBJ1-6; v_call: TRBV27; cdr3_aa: ASSPGTGIRNSPLH
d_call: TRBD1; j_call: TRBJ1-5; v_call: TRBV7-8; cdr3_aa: ASSLYPKGQSNQPQH
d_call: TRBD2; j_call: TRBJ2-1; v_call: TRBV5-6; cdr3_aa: ASSSLAGGSRNEQF
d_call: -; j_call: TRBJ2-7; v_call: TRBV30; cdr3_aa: AWRRDTVGEQY
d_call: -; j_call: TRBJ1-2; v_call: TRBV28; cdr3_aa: ASSSSPRQAGGYT
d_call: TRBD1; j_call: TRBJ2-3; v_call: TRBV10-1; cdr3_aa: ASSESTGGYTQY
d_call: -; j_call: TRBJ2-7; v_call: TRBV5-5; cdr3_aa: ASSLTGSSYEQY
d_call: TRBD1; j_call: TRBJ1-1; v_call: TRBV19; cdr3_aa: ASKTGLDTEAF
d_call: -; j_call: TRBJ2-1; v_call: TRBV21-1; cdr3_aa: ASSTSGTSGRRNYNEQF
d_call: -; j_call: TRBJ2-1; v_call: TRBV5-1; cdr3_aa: AAGQGNNEQF
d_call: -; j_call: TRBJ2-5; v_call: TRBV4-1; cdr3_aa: ASSQARIETQY
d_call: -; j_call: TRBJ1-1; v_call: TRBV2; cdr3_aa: ASSSRGSGTEAF
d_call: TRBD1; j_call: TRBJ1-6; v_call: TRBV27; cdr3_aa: ASSPKGASYNSPLH